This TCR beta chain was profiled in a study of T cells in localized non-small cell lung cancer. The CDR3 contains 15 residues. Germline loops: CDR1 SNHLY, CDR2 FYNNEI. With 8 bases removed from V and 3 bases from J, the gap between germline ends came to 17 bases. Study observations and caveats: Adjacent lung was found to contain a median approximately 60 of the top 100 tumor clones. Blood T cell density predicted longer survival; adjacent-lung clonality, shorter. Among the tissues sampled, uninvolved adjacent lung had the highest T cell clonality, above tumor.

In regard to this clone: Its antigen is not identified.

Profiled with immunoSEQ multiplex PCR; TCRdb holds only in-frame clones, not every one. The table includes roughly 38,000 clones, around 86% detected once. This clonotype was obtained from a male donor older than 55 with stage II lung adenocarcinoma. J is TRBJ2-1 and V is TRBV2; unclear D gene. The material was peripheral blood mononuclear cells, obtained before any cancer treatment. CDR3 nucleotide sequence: TGTGCCAGCTCACACCCCAGGTGGCTCTACAATGAGCAGTTCTTC. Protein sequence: CASSHPRWLYNEQFF.